This T cell receptor (beta chain) was documented in a study of post-analysis software for immune sequencing data. On the study more broadly: Both relapsing-remitting and secondary progressive multiple sclerosis featured among the disease courses, as did progressive-relapsing multiple sclerosis. Whole-study findings and limits: Samples prepared in the same batch strongly co-clustered by F measure. Normalized Chao1 diversity was significantly lower in multiple sclerosis patients than in controls. TRBV5-6, TRBV5-1 and TRBV20-1 were among several TRBV segments more frequent in patients than controls.

A note on this clonotype: Its target is not known.

The germline gives CDR1 KGHSH, CDR2 LQKENI. V gave up 6 bases and J gave up 3 bases, with 15 bases separating them. The CDR3 consists of 14 residues. Carried by the TCR beta cDNA libraries were unique molecular identifiers. When 1 to 10 million T cells were used, they gave 500,000 or so cDNA molecules. TCRdb reprocessed the PCR reads with MiXCR, giving one entry per CDR3 protein. The profile shows some 700,000 distinct CDR3 sequences, 55% to 70% of them singletons. Sequencing was done on a sample of blood. The rearrangement uses TRBV18 and TRBJ2-7, with no clear D. The sequence was collected from a girl aged 2 to 9 with multiple sclerosis. CDR3 sequence reads: CASSRSGPDYEQYF. As DNA, the CDR3 is TGTGCCAGCTCGAGATCGGGCCCAGACTACGAGCAGTACTTC.